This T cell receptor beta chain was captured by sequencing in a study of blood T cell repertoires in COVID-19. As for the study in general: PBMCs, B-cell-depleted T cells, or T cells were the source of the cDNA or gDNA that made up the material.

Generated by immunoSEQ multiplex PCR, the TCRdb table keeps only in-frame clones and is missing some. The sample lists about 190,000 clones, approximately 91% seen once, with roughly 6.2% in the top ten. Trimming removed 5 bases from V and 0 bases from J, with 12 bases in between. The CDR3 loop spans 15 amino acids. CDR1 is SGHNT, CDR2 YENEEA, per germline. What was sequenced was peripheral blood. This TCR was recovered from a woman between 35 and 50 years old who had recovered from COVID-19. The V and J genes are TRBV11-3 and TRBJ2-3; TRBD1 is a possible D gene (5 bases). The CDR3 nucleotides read TGTGCCAGCAGCCTCGGACACCTTAGCACAGATACGCAGTATTTT. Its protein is CASSLGHLSTDTQYF. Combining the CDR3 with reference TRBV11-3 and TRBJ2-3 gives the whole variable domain EAGVVQSPRYKIIEKKQPVAFWCNPISGHNTLYWYLQNLGQGPELLIRYENEEAVDDSQLPKDRFSAERLKGVDSTLKIQPAELGDSAVYLCASSLGHLSTDTQYFGPGTRLTVL.